These T cell receptor beta chains were read from a single sample in a study of blood T cell repertoires in COVID-19. Assay used: immunoSEQ multiplex PCR; TCRdb lists only in-frame clones, some missing. The sample holds 210,000 or so clones, under 90% seen once. Material for sequencing was peripheral blood. All receptors come from a woman aged 80 or over with COVID-19, enrolled during active disease. Both conserved end residues are part of each CDR3. A D gene is named only where the DNA matches it firmly. Clone size, where shown, is once, few, many, or a class for clones that have expanded.

clone_size j_call d_call v_call cdr3_nt cdr3_aa
few TRBJ1-2 TRBD1 TRBV15 TGTGCCACCAGCAGAGATGGGACAGGACATGGCTACACCTTC CATSRDGTGHGYTF
- TRBJ1-6 TRBD1 TRBV28 TGTGCCAGCTCGACTTTGGGACAGGGTTATTCACCCCTCCACTTT CASSTLGQGYSPLHF
- TRBJ2-1 TRBD1 TRBV11-3 TGTGCCAGCAGCCGCAGGGGGTCCTACAATGAGCAGTTCTTC CASSRRGSYNEQFF
- TRBJ2-3 - TRBV13 TGTGCCAGCAGCCCTAGGGCCCCCGGGGATATTACGGGGACGCAGTATTTT CASSPRAPGDITGTQYF
- TRBJ1-2 - TRBV18 TGTGCCAGCTCACCATCCTTGGGGGCTTCGAGGGATGGCTACACCTTC CASSPSLGASRDGYTF
- TRBJ2-1 - TRBV6-1 TGTGCCAGCAGTGAACGTCGGGGGGCCGGGGACAATGAGCAGTTCTTC CASSERRGAGDNEQFF
- TRBJ2-4 - TRBV6-2/TRBV6-3 TGTGCCAGCAGTCACAGTAGGCTAGCCAAAAACATTCAGTACTTC CASSHSRLAKNIQYF
- TRBJ2-7 - TRBV4-1 TGCGCCAGCAGCCGCGCCGCTCCTTCCTACGAGCAGTACTTC CASSRAAPSYEQYF
- TRBJ1-3 - TRBV5-1 TGCGCCAGCAGCTTGGAGTACAGTCAAGGAAACACCATATATTTT CASSLEYSQGNTIYF
- TRBJ1-2 - TRBV3-1/TRBV3-2 TGTGCCAGCAGCCAAGTTGGAGGGTATGGCTACACCTTC CASSQVGGYGYTF
- TRBJ1-3 - TRBV7-8 TGTGCCAGCAGCAGCTCGACAGGCCGCGGCTCTGGAAACACCATATATTTT CASSSSTGRGSGNTIYF
- TRBJ1-2 - TRBV4-2 TGTGCCAGCAGCCAAGATTTGGGGCCCTATGGCTACACCTTC CASSQDLGPYGYTF
- TRBJ2-3 - TRBV24-1 TGTGCCACCAGTGTTGGGCTAGCCATTACTCCAGATACGCAGTATTTT CATSVGLAITPDTQYF
- TRBJ1-4 - TRBV7-6 TGTGCCAGCAGCCCTCTCGGTGCGAATGAAAAACTGTTTTTT CASSPLGANEKLFF
- TRBJ2-7 TRBD2 TRBV5-4 TGTGCCAGCAGCTTGGGGGGGACTAGCGTCTACGAGCAGTACTTC CASSLGGTSVYEQYF
- TRBJ1-3 TRBD1 TRBV7-4 TGTGCCAGCAGCTTAGGAGGGGTTGTCGGGACAGGGGGCTACCGGCCTGGAAACACCATATATTTT CASSLGGVVGTGGYRPGNTIYF
- TRBJ1-6 TRBD1 TRBV5-4 TGTGCCAGCAGCTTGGCAGGGACAGCAGTTAATTCACCCCTCCACTTT CASSLAGTAVNSPLHF
few TRBJ1-4 TRBD1 TRBV5-4 TGTGCCAGCAGCGAAACAGGGGGGTTTAATGAAAAACTGTTTTTT CASSETGGFNEKLFF
- TRBJ1-6 TRBD1 TRBV2 TGTGCCAGCACCACGGGACAGGGAAATTCACCCCTCCACTTT CASTTGQGNSPLHF
once TRBJ2-1 - TRBV25-1 TGTGCCAGCAGTGAAATAGATGAGCAGTTCTTC CASSEIDEQFF
- TRBJ1-3 - TRBV6-1 TGTGCCAGTTCGACTAGCCCTGGAAACACCATATATTTT CASSTSPGNTIYF
once TRBJ1-4 - TRBV5-1 TGCGCCAGCAGCTTCGGGGGACCGGGGGGTGAAAAACTGTTTTTT CASSFGGPGGEKLFF